The 27 T cell receptor beta chains below were found in one sample sequenced in a study of T cell changes during pregnancy in multiple sclerosis (dated by TCRdb to about 2019). Receptor amplification or capture employed the immunoSEQ multiplex PCR assay. TCRdb took over this immuneACCESS table, retaining in-frame rearrangements with V and J assigned. Such tables are incomplete; in checked studies, under half of the missing clones stem from an unresolved V gene, and the remainder is unexplained. This sample has about 92,000 clones in its table, and approximately 92% of those were observed once. The ten most abundant clones make up approximately 1.5% of the sample. The starting material was peripheral blood, obtained in the first trimester of pregnancy. These receptors were obtained from a female donor with multiple sclerosis, enrolled in a pregnancy study.

This clone was recorded at least ten times. This chain uses TRBV28 with TRBJ2-5, with TRBD2 matching over 14 bases. The CDR3 is 16 amino acids. Germline CDR1 is MDHEN and CDR2 is SYDVKM. J gave up 4 bases and V 5 bases, and 6 bases lay outside the gene matches. This CDR3 is CASSPPGLAGVETQYF. DNA of the CDR3: TGTGCCAGCAGTCCGCCGGGACTAGCGGGAGTAGAGACCCAGTACTTC.

This clone came up once. The gene calls are TRBV18 and TRBJ1-2; D possibly corresponds to TRBD1 (6 bases). Germline lookup yields CDR1 KGHSH and CDR2 LQKENI. This CDR3 is built from 12 residues. Trimming cost V 5 bases and J 7 bases, with 11 bases left between them. The CDR3 loop is CASSSDRSGYTF. For the CDR3, the DNA is TGTGCCAGCTCATCCGACAGGAGTGGCTACACCTTC.

The rearrangement uses TRBV5-4 and TRBJ2-7; 7 bases match TRBD1. Germline values: CDR1 SGHNT, CDR2 YYREEE (reference sequence). This CDR3 region has 19 residues. Unmatched junction bases numbered 23, after V lost 4 bases and J lost 4 bases. DNA for the CDR3: TGTGCCAGCAGCCCAATCGAACTTCTAGCAGGGGGTTCCCTTTACGAGCAGTACTTC. It encodes CASSPIELLAGGSLYEQYF.

V usage is TRBV13 and J usage is TRBJ2-5, with D possibly TRBD2 on 5 matching bases. This CDR3 spans 14 amino acids. CDR1 and CDR2 (germline): PRHDT, FYEKMQ (reference sequence). V was shortened by 0 bases and J by 5 bases, with 10 bases between the two germline ends. The CDR3 DNA sequence: TGTGCCAGCAGCTTAGGGCGAGGGCCCGAGACCCAGTACTTC. As protein: CASSLGRGPETQYF.

This chain connects TRBV6-1 to TRBJ2-1; 9 bases are a match to TRBD2. The germline CDR1 and CDR2 sequences are MNHNS and SASEGT. This CDR3 comprises 15 residues. V was clipped by 0 bases and J by 7 bases; unmatched bases: 4. The CDR3 protein is CASSEAVTSGNEQFF. DNA of the CDR3: TGTGCCAGCAGTGAAGCCGTCACTAGCGGGAATGAGCAGTTCTTC.

This chain uses TRBV7-9 with TRBJ2-7, with 11 bases identical to TRBD1. This CDR3 has 18 amino acids. CDR1 is SEHNR and CDR2 is FQNEAQ in the germline V gene (reference sequence). The ends lost 4 bases at V and 7 bases at J; junction bases unmatched: 18. CDR3 in amino acids: CASSSRTGGSAGPLEQYF. CDR3 sequence (DNA): TGTGCCAGCAGCTCGAGGACAGGGGGCTCAGCGGGACCTTTGGAGCAGTACTTC.

This clone has a single count. This sequence joins TRBV4-1 and TRBJ2-7; perhaps TRBD1 as D (6 bases). The length of the CDR3 is 19 residues. V was trimmed by 0 bases and J by 3 bases, leaving 24 bases between them. Germline CDR1 MGHRA, CDR2 YSYEKL. The CDR3: CASSQEKRGAGATFYEQYF. Written as DNA, the CDR3 is TGCGCCAGCAGCCAAGAGAAACGTGGAGCAGGGGCTACATTCTACGAGCAGTACTTC.

The V call is TRBV5-1, the J call TRBJ2-2; a possible D gene is TRBD1 (5 bases). CDR3 length equals 13 residues. CDR1 is SGHRS, CDR2 YFSETQ, per germline. Trimming took 2 bases from V and 6 from J, leaving 8 bases between them. CDR3 in amino acids: CASSFRAPGELFF. DNA of the CDR3: TGCGCCAGCAGCTTCAGGGCGCCCGGGGAGCTGTTTTTT.

V and J are TRBV4-3 and TRBJ2-2, with D unresolved. Trimming removed 0 bases from V and 5 bases from J, with 10 bases in between. The CDR3 has 15 residues. Germline V gene sequence: CDR1 LGHNA, CDR2 YSLEER. CDR3 amino acids: CASSQDAVQTGELFF. CDR3 coding DNA: TGCGCCAGCAGCCAAGATGCGGTCCAGACCGGGGAGCTGTTTTTT.

The chain employs TRBV10-3 and TRBJ2-7; no clear D gene. This CDR3 is built from 17 residues. Germline V gives CDR1 ENHRY, CDR2 SYGVKD. V was shortened by 6 bases and J by 3 bases, with 24 bases between the two germline ends. Written as DNA, the CDR3 is TGTGCCATCAGGACGACGGCGGATGTGGATTCCCTCTACGAGCAGTACTTC. It translates to CAIRTTADVDSLYEQYF.

The chain recombines TRBV12-5 with TRBJ2-7, with 9 bases that match TRBD2. This CDR3 is 18 amino acids long. Germline loops: CDR1 LGHNT, CDR2 FRNRAP. Trimming removed 3 bases from V and 7 bases from J; junction bases left unmatched: 19. CDR3 residues: CASGFRTGGPAGGNEQYF. The CDR3 DNA reads TGTGCTAGTGGTTTCCGGACAGGAGGGCCAGCGGGAGGTAATGAGCAGTACTTC.

Here the CDR3 DNA reads TGCAGCGTTTTTGTCCACGGGGATCAGCCCCAGCATTTT. Its translation: CSVFVHGDQPQHF. V gene TRBV29-1 combines with J gene TRBJ1-5; D is ambiguous. Per the germline V gene, CDR1 is SQVTM and CDR2 is ANQGSEA. The V gene lost 5 bases and the J gene lost 5 bases, with 13 bases spanning the gap. CDR3 length: 13 amino acids. Full variable domain (missing parts from reference TRBV29-1 and TRBJ1-5): SAVISQKPSRDICQRGTSLTIQCQVDSQVTMMFWYRQQPGQSLTLIATANQGSEATYESGFVIDKFPISRPNLTFSTLTVSNMSPEDSSIYLCSVFVHGDQPQHFGDGTRLSIL.

This chain uses TRBV7-9 with TRBJ2-2, with 10 positions matching TRBD2. V was clipped by 3 bases and J by 4 bases; unmatched bases: 2. The CDR3 is 15 amino acids. CDR1 is SEHNR and CDR2 is FQNEAQ in the germline V gene (reference sequence). The DNA of the CDR3 is TGTGCCAGCAGCTTTTTAGCGGGAGGCACCGGGGAGCTGTTTTTT. This gives the protein CASSFLAGGTGELFF.

V and J are TRBV14 and TRBJ1-2; D is uncertain. Germline CDR1 SGHDN, CDR2 FVKESK. V was shortened by 0 bases and J by 8 bases, with 7 bases between the two germline ends. CDR3 length equals 12 residues. The DNA for the CDR3 is TGTGCCAGCAGCCAAGATTCCGTGGGCTACACCTTC. This codes for CASSQDSVGYTF.

The rearrangement uses TRBV27 and TRBJ2-7; TRBD2 matches 7 bases. CDR3 length equals 15 residues. From germline, CDR1 is MNHEY and CDR2 SMNVEV (reference sequence). V shed 6 bases and J 3 bases; nucleotides not matched to a gene: 11. Here the CDR3 DNA reads TGTGCCAGCAGACCTGCCGGGACTATCTACTACGAGCAGTACTTC. Its translation is CASRPAGTIYYEQYF.

J is TRBJ2-5 and V is TRBV2, with D maybe TRBD2 (5 bases). Germline V gene sequence: CDR1 SNHLY, CDR2 FYNNEI. The CDR3 consists of 18 residues. V lost 6 bases and J 1 base, leaving 24 bases between the germline ends. The CDR3 bases are TGTGCCAGCAGCCCCCTGGGCGACACCCGGAGGTTCCAAGAGACCCAGTACTTC. The encoded protein is CASSPLGDTRRFQETQYF.

The sample holds one count of this clone. The V call is TRBV13, the J call TRBJ2-7; D is uncertain. Trimming cost V 5 bases and J 0 bases, with 17 bases left between them. Germline CDR1 and CDR2: PRHDT and FYEKMQ (reference sequence). This CDR3 spans 16 amino acids. The CDR3 here is CASSHGDLLSSYEQYF. CDR3 DNA sequence: TGTGCCAGCAGCCACGGAGACCTTTTGAGCTCCTACGAGCAGTACTTC.

This chain uses TRBV30 with TRBJ2-7, with a possible D match to TRBD1 (5 bases). Germline CDR1 and CDR2: GTSNPN and SVGIG (reference sequence). V lost 2 bases and J 0 bases, leaving 8 bases between the germline ends. The CDR3 sequence is 13 residues long. CDR3 DNA: TGTGCCTGGAGTATACAGGACTCCTACGAGCAGTACTTC. Its protein product is CAWSIQDSYEQYF.

Details on this clone: This CDR3 is also generated by other DNA sequences in the sample. This chain links TRBV19 with TRBJ1-1; a weak D match, TRBD1 (5 bases). Trimming left V 3 bases short and J 5 bases short, with 10 bases between. Germline CDR1 and CDR2: LNHDA and SQIVND (reference sequence). The CDR3 is made up of 13 amino acids. The CDR3 is CASSILGGTEAFF. CDR3 DNA sequence: TGTGCCAGTAGTATTCTGGGGGGAACTGAAGCTTTCTTT. Drawing the rest from reference TRBV19 and TRBJ1-1, the complete variable domain is DGGITQSPKYLFRKEGQNVTLSCEQNLNHDAMYWYRQDPGQGLRLIYYSQIVNDFQKGDIAEGYSVSREKKESFPLTVTSAQKNPTAFYLCASSILGGTEAFFGQGTRLTVV.

The rearrangement joins TRBV27 to TRBJ2-3; 8 bases agree with TRBD1. Trimming at V came to 6 bases and at J to 3 bases, leaving 2 bases not matched to a gene. The CDR3 runs 13 residues. Germline CDR1 and CDR2: MNHEY and SMNVEV (reference sequence). The CDR3 region is CASSRGPTDTQYF. The CDR3, as DNA: TGTGCCAGCAGCAGGGGGCCGACAGATACGCAGTATTTT.

V is TRBV5-6 and J is TRBJ2-7; TRBD2 aligns across 11 bases. The junction had 12 bases not matched to a gene; V was cut back by 4 bases and J by 6 bases. The germline gives CDR1 SGHDT, CDR2 YYEEEE. This CDR3 spans 16 amino acids. The CDR3 loop is CASSLLGLAAQREQYF. CDR3 nucleotide sequence: TGTGCCAGCAGCCTTTTGGGACTAGCGGCCCAGCGCGAGCAGTACTTC.

The V call is TRBV7-9, the J call TRBJ1-1; TRBD1 aligns across 9 bases. Germline trimming cut 5 bases from V and 5 bases from J; bases unmatched to any gene: 6. Germline V lookup: CDR1 SEHNR, CDR2 FQNEAQ (reference sequence). The CDR3 length is 14 residues. CDR3 nucleotides: TGTGCCAGCAGCGTCCGGGACAGGGTTACTGAAGCTTTCTTT. This encodes CASSVRDRVTEAFF. The variable domain in full, completed from reference TRBV7-9 and TRBJ1-1, reads DTGVSQNPRHKITKRGQNVTFRCDPISEHNRLYWYRQTLGQGPEFLTYFQNEAQLEKSRLLSDRFSAERPKGSFSTLEIQRTEQGDSAMYLCASSVRDRVTEAFFGQGTRLTVV.

The CDR3 DNA reads TGTGCCAGCAGCGTGGGGACTAGCGGGAGGGCAAATGAGCAGTTCTTC. Protein: CASSVGTSGRANEQFF. The chain joins TRBV9 to TRBJ2-1, with 16 bases fitting TRBD2. Germline V gene sequence: CDR1 SGDLS, CDR2 YYNGEE. This CDR3 comprises 16 residues. The J segment lost 7 bases and the V segment lost 2 bases, leaving 3 bases of the junction unmatched.

This clone was counted between two and nine times. The V gene is TRBV30, the J gene TRBJ2-3; TRBD2 might be the D (6 bases). This CDR3 contains 15 residues. Germline-derived CDR1 and CDR2 are GTSNPN and SVGIG (reference sequence). Trimming took off 1 base at V and 5 bases at J, with 16 bases between the two ends. CDR3 sequence (DNA): TGTGCCTGGAGTGGGGGGACTGTAGGTGGAGATACGCAGTATTTT. Encoded protein: CAWSGGTVGGDTQYF.

The chain is built from TRBV29-1 and TRBJ2-1, with TRBD1 matching 11 bases. Germline CDR1 SQVTM, CDR2 ANQGSEA. The ends lost 4 bases at V and 10 bases at J; junction bases unmatched: 6. CDR3 length: 13 amino acids. The DNA for the CDR3 is TGCAGCGTTGCCGGACAGGGGGCTTGGGAGCAGTTCTTC. Residues: CSVAGQGAWEQFF.

The chain combines TRBV16 with TRBJ2-7, with D maybe TRBD1 (5 bases). The V gene lost 3 bases and the J gene lost 6 bases, with 24 bases spanning the gap. Germline V gene sequence: CDR1 KGHSY, CDR2 FQNENV. CDR3 size: 17 residues. DNA for the CDR3: TGTGCCAGCAGCCATCTGGTAGGGCAGGGTGGGCCTGCCGAGCAGTACTTC. Its translation: CASSHLVGQGGPAEQYF.

The rearrangement uses TRBV6-5 and TRBJ1-2, with D perhaps matching TRBD1 (6 bases). Germline CDR1 reads MNHEY; CDR2 reads SVGAGI. The CDR3 is 16 residues long. Trimming removed 2 bases at V and 6 bases at J, with 19 bases between. The CDR3 here is CASSYHPRGGWDGYTF. The CDR3 nucleotides are TGTGCCAGCAGTTACCACCCTCGGGGGGGCTGGGATGGCTACACCTTC.